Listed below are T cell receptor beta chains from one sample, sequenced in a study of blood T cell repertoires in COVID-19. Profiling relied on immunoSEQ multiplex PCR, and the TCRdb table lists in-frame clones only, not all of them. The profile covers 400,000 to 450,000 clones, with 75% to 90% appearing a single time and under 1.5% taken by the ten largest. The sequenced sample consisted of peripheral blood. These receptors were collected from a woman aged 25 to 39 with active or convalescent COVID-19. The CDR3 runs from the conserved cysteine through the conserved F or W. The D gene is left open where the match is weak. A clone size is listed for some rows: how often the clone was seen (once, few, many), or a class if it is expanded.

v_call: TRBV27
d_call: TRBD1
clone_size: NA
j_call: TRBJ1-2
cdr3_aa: CASSKQGGHGYTF
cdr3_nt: TGTGCCAGCAGTAAACAGGGGGGCCATGGCTACACCTTC

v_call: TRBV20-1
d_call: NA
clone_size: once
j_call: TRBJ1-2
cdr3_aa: CSASTTITADYGYTF
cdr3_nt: TGCAGTGCTAGTACAACCATCACAGCCGACTATGGCTACACCTTC

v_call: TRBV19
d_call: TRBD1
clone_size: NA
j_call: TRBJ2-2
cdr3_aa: CASTTGAWGTGELFF
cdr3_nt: TGTGCCAGTACCACAGGGGCCTGGGGCACCGGGGAGCTGTTTTTT

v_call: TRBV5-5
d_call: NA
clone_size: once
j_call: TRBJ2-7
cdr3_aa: CASSLAALASYEQYF
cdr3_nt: TGTGCCAGCAGCTTGGCTGCCCTAGCGAGCTACGAGCAGTACTTC

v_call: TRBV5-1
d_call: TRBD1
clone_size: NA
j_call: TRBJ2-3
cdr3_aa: CASSPDRGESDTQYF
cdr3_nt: TGCGCCAGCAGCCCGGACAGGGGGGAATCGGATACGCAGTATTTT

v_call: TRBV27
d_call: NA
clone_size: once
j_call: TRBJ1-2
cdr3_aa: CASSLSLGEISYGYTF
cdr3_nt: TGTGCCAGCAGTTTATCGTTAGGGGAAATTTCCTATGGCTACACCTTC

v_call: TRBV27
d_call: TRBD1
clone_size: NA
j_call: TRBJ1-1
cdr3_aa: CASVGDRGPKVGTEAFF
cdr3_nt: TGTGCCAGCGTCGGAGACAGGGGGCCGAAGGTAGGAACTGAAGCTTTCTTT

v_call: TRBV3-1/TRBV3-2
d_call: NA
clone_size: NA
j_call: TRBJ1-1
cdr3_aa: CASSQGSRDTEAFF
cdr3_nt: TGTGCCAGCAGCCAAGGGAGCAGGGACACTGAAGCTTTCTTT

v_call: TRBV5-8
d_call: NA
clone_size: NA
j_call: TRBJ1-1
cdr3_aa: CASSRAGNTEAFF
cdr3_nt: TGTGCCAGCAGCCGGGCGGGGAACACTGAAGCTTTCTTT

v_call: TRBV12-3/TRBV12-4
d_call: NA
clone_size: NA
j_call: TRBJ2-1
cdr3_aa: CASSPGTSQFF
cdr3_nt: TGTGCCAGCAGCCCAGGAACTTCCCAGTTCTTC

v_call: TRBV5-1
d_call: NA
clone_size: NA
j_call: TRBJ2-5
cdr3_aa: CASSLNSLVQETQYF
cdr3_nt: TGCGCCAGCAGCCTCAACTCACTTGTACAAGAGACCCAGTACTTC

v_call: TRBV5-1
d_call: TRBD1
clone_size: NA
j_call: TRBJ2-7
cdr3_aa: CASSLGQGAVYEQYF
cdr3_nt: TGCGCCAGCAGCTTGGGACAGGGGGCTGTTTACGAGCAGTACTTC

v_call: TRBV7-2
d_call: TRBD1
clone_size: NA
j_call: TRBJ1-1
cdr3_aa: CASSLENRGRAFF
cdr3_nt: TGTGCCAGCAGCTTAGAAAACAGGGGAAGAGCTTTCTTT

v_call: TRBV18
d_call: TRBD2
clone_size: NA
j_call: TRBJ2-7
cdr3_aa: CASSREVLAGVLSYEQYF
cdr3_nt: TGTGCCAGCTCACGGGAAGTGTTAGCGGGAGTTTTATCCTACGAGCAGTACTTC

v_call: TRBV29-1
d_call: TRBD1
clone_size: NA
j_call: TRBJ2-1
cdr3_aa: CSVDRPGTGGYNEQFF
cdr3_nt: TGCAGCGTTGATAGACCCGGGACAGGAGGCTACAATGAGCAGTTCTTC

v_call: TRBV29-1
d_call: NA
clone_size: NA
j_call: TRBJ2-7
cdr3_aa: CSVEMAGTYEQYF
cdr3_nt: TGCAGCGTTGAGATGGCAGGGACCTACGAGCAGTACTTC

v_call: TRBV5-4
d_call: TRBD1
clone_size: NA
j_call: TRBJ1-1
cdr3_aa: CASNRGTVGTEAFF
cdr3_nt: TGTGCCAGCAACAGGGGGACGGTCGGTACTGAAGCTTTCTTT

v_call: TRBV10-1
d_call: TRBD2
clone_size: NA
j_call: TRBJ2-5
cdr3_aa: CASSEGTSGTGRETQYF
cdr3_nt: TGCGCCAGCAGTGAGGGGACTAGCGGGACTGGAAGGGAGACCCAGTACTTC

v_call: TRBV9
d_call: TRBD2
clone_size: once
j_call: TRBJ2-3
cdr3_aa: CASSVTSGTSTDTQYF
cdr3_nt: TGTGCCAGCAGCGTGACTAGCGGGACAAGCACAGATACGCAGTATTTT

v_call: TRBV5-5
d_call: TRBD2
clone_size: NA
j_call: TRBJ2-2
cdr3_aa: CASSFGGRTGELFF
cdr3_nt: TGTGCCAGCAGCTTCGGGGGGAGGACCGGGGAGCTGTTTTTT

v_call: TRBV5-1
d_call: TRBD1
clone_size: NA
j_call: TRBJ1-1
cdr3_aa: CASSLQGAPGDTEAFF
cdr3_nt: TGCGCCAGCAGCTTGCAGGGGGCCCCGGGGGACACTGAAGCTTTCTTT

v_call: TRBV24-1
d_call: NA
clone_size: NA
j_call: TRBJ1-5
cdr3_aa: CATSEAKQGPQHF
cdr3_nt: TGTGCCACCAGTGAGGCGAAACAGGGGCCCCAGCATTTT

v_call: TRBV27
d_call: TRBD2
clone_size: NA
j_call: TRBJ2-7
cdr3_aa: CASSPLAGVHEQYF
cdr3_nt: TGTGCCAGCAGTCCTCTAGCGGGAGTCCACGAGCAGTACTTC

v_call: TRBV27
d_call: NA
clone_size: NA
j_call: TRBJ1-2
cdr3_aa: CASRMTGDYGYTF
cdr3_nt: TGTGCCAGCAGAATGACAGGTGACTATGGCTACACCTTC

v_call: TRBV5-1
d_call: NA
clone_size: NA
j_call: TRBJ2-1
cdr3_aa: CASSGAGYNEQFF
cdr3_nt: TGCGCCAGCAGCGGGGCGGGATACAATGAGCAGTTCTTC

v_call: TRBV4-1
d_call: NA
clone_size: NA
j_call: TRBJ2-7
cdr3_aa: CASSQDTYEQYF
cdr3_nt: TGCGCCAGCAGCCAGGACACCTACGAGCAGTACTTC

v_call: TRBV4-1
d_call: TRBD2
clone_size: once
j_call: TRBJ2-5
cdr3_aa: CASSRHTSGGGVQETQYF
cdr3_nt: TGCGCCAGCAGCCGTCACACTAGCGGGGGTGGGGTCCAAGAGACCCAGTACTTC

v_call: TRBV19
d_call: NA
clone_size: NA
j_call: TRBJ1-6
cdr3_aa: CASSIGTFNSPLHF
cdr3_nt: TGTGCCAGTAGTATAGGCACTTTTAATTCACCCCTCCACTTT

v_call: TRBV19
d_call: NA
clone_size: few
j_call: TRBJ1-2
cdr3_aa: CASSIARNYGYTF
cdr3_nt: TGTGCCAGTAGTATTGCCCGGAACTATGGCTACACCTTC

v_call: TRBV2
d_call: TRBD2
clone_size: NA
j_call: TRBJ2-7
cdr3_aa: CASRAAGVGEQYF
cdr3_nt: TGTGCCAGCAGGGCAGCGGGAGTCGGCGAGCAGTACTTC

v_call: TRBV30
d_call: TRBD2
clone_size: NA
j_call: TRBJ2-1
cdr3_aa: CAWTGGIDEQFF
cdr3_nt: TGTGCCTGGACCGGGGGGATTGATGAGCAGTTCTTC

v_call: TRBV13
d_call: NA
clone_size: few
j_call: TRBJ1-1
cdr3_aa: CASSLSPGMNTEAFF
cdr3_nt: TGTGCCAGCAGCTTATCTCCGGGTATGAACACTGAAGCTTTCTTT

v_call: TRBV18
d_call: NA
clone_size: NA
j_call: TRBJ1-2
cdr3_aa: CASSPTANEPYGYTF
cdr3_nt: TGTGCCAGCTCACCGACAGCAAACGAGCCCTATGGCTACACCTTC

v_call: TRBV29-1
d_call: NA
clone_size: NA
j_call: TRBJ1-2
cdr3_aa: CSAIGEGYTF
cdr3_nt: TGCAGCGCCATTGGAGAGGGCTACACCTTC

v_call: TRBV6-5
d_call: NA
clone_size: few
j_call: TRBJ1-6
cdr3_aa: CASRVWGVDSPLHF
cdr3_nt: TGTGCCAGCAGGGTCTGGGGGGTAGATTCACCCCTCCACTTT

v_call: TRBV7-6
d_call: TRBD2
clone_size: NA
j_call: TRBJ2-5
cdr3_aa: CASSWGSGLGETQYF
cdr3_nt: TGTGCCAGCAGCTGGGGGTCGGGACTAGGGGAGACCCAGTACTTC

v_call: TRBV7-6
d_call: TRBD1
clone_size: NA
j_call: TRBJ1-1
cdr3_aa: CASSSGQGYTEAFF
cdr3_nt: TGTGCCAGCAGCTCCGGACAGGGCTACACTGAAGCTTTCTTT

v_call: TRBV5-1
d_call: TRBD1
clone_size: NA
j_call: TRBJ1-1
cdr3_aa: CASSLDRGDTEAFF
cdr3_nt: TGCGCCAGCAGCTTGGACAGGGGAGACACTGAAGCTTTCTTT

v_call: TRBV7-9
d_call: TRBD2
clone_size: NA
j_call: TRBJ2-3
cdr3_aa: CASSKYLTRDYSTDTQYF
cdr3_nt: TGTGCCAGCAGCAAGTACCTCACCCGGGACTACTCCACAGATACGCAGTATTTT

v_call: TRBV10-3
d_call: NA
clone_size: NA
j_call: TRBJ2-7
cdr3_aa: CAISERQLDYEQYF
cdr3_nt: TGTGCCATCAGTGAGCGCCAGCTAGACTACGAGCAGTACTTC

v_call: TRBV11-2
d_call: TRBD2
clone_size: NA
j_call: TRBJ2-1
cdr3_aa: CASSPRGTRIGEQFF
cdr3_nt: TGTGCCAGCAGCCCAAGGGGGACTAGAATTGGTGAGCAGTTCTTC

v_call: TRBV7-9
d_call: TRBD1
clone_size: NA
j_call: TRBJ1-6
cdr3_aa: CASSGPDRGNSPLHF
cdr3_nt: TGTGCCAGCAGCGGACCGGACAGGGGTAATTCACCCCTCCACTTT

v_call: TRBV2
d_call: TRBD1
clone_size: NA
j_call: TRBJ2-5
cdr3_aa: CASSEQGAKEETQYF
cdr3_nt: TGTGCCAGCAGTGAACAGGGGGCCAAAGAGGAGACCCAGTACTTC

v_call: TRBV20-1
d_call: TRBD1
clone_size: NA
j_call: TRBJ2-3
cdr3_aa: CSARGGQGQYF
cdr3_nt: TGCAGTGCTAGAGGGGGACAGGGGCAGTATTTT

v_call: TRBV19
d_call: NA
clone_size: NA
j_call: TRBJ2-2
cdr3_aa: CASTPLANLNTGELFF
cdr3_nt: TGTGCCAGTACTCCCTTGGCCAACCTGAACACCGGGGAGCTGTTTTTT

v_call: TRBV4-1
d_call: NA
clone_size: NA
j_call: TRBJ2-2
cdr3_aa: CASSPHQQGTGELFF
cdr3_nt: TGCGCCAGCAGCCCCCACCAACAGGGCACCGGGGAGCTGTTTTTT

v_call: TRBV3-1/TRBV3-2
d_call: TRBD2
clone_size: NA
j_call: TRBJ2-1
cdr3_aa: CASSHPQAGAPGNEQFF
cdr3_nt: TGTGCCAGCAGCCATCCCCAAGCGGGAGCGCCGGGCAATGAGCAGTTCTTC

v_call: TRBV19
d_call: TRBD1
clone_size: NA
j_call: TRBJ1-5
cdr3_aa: CASSTSRDSPNQPQHF
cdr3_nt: TGTGCCAGTAGTACCTCCCGGGACAGCCCGAATCAGCCCCAGCATTTT

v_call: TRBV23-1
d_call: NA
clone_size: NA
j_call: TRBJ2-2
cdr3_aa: CASSQSRWRRGRGELFF
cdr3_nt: TGCGCCAGCAGTCAATCGAGGTGGCGGCGGGGGCGCGGGGAGCTGTTTTTT